These 23 T cell receptor beta chains were sequenced from one sample in a study of vaccination effects on CD4 cells after COVID-19. Some clones are missing from TCRdb's copy, which holds only in-frame ones; the method was immunoSEQ multiplex PCR. The top ten clones hold 6% to 7% of a sample with approximately 47,000 clones, approximately 70% of them seen once. Their antigen targets remain unknown. CD4+ T cells were isolated after about nine days of culture. Participants were given two doses of BNT162b2 or mRNA-1273 vaccine. The material was CD4+ T cells from PBMCs cultured without peptide, obtained after COVID-19 vaccination. The receptors come from a human donor who received a COVID-19 vaccine.

Here the CDR3 DNA reads TGTGCCAGCAGCTTGAGACTAGGCTCAGGGGTTGAGCAGTTCTTC. This encodes CASSLRLGSGVEQFF. This chain joins TRBV11-3 and TRBJ2-1; TRBD1 or TRBD2 may be the D gene (6 bases each). The CDR3 length is 15 residues. Germline CDR1 SGHNT, CDR2 YENEEA. V was shortened by 3 bases and J by 9 bases, with 18 bases between the two germline ends.

The V gene is TRBV5-6, the J gene TRBJ2-7, with 8 positions matching TRBD1. CDR3 length: 13 residues. CDR1 SGHDT and CDR2 YYEEEE come from the germline V gene. J gave up 6 bases and V 3 bases, and 5 bases lay outside the gene matches. CDR3 coding DNA: TGTGCCAGCAGCTACTGGACAGGGAGCGAGCAGTACTTC. It encodes CASSYWTGSEQYF.

The J gene is TRBJ1-1, the V gene TRBV7-9, with 8 bases fitting TRBD1. CDR1 and CDR2 from the germline V gene are SEHNR and FQNEAQ (reference sequence). V dropped 3 bases and J dropped 5; count of bases not matched to a gene: 5. This CDR3 spans 14 amino acids. The DNA for the CDR3 is TGTGCCAGCAGCTTCGGACAGGGCGGGACTGAAGCTTTCTTT. This translates into CASSFGQGGTEAFF.

The V and J genes are TRBV2 and TRBJ2-7; 10 bases are a match to TRBD1. CDR1 is SNHLY, CDR2 FYNNEI, per germline. This CDR3 contains 13 residues. The junction had 7 bases not matched to a gene; V was cut back by 10 bases and J by 4 bases. The CDR3 sequence: CATHRDRGYEQYF. Here the CDR3 DNA reads TGTGCCACCCACCGGGACAGGGGTTACGAGCAGTACTTC.

The rearrangement uses TRBV6-5 and TRBJ1-2; D not certain. The CDR3 is made up of 12 amino acids. Per germline, CDR1 MNHEY and CDR2 SVGAGI. Trimming removed 5 bases from V and 8 bases from J, with 12 bases in between. CDR3 nucleotides: TGTGCCAGCAGTAAGGCAGGTTCCGGCTACACCTTC. Its protein is CASSKAGSGYTF.

J is TRBJ1-5 and V is TRBV28; 11 nucleotides align to TRBD1. This CDR3 spans 17 amino acids. Germline CDR1 and CDR2: MDHEN and SYDVKM. The junction had 10 bases not matched to a gene; V was cut back by 2 bases and J by 7 bases. The CDR3 is CASSLVFGTGGMQPQHF. CDR3 in DNA: TGTGCCAGCAGTTTAGTCTTTGGGACAGGGGGAATGCAGCCCCAGCATTTT.

The CDR3 loop reads CASSRDSTGELFF. As DNA, the CDR3 is TGTGCCAGCAGCCGGGACAGCACCGGGGAGCTGTTTTTT. The chain carries TRBV3-1 (or the pseudogene TRBV3-2) and TRBJ2-2, with 7 bases lining up with TRBD1. Germline lookup yields CDR1 LGHDT and CDR2 YNNKEL (reference sequence). The CDR3 sequence is 13 residues long. The V and J ends lost 4 bases and 4 bases, in that order; junction bases with no gene match: 0.

This chain uses TRBV6-5 with TRBJ2-5, with TRBD1 as a possible D gene (6 bases). The CDR3 is 15 amino acids. Trimming shortened V by 0 bases and J by 2 bases, and 10 bases separated the two germline ends. Germline CDR1 reads MNHEY; CDR2 reads SVGAGI. CDR3 residues: CASSYSRTAQETQYF. CDR3 coding DNA: TGTGCCAGCAGTTACTCTAGGACAGCACAAGAGACCCAGTACTTC.

This chain links TRBV7-9 with TRBJ2-7; possible D gene TRBD2, 5 bases. V dropped 1 base and J dropped 2 bases, with 6 bases sitting between them. CDR3 size: 13 residues. Germline values: CDR1 SEHNR, CDR2 FQNEAQ (reference sequence). The CDR3, as DNA: TGTGCCAGCAGCTTAGTCGGGGCCTACGAGCAGTACTTC. Its translation: CASSLVGAYEQYF.

Turning to this clone: Distinct nucleotide sequences in the sample also encode this CDR3. The chain carries TRBV7-9 and TRBJ2-5; 8 bases fit TRBD1. V lost 1 base, J lost 2 bases, and 6 bases stayed unmatched. Germline V CDR1 and CDR2: SEHNR, FQNEAQ (reference sequence). The CDR3 runs to 16 residues. Here the CDR3 reads CASSLGDRGLQETQYF. In DNA form, the CDR3 reads TGTGCCAGCAGCTTAGGCGACAGGGGTCTGCAAGAGACCCAGTACTTC.

The chain combines TRBV6-5 with TRBJ2-2, with D possibly TRBD1 on 5 matching bases. There are 14 residues in the CDR3. V was clipped by 7 bases and J by 2 bases, with 11 bases between them. Germline V gene data show CDR1 as MNHEY and CDR2 as SVGAGI. CDR3 residues: CASILDRNTGELFF. As DNA, the CDR3 is TGTGCCAGCATCCTCGACAGAAACACCGGGGAGCTGTTTTTT.

The chain uses TRBV6-6 and TRBJ2-7; D may match TRBD1 or TRBD2 (5 bases each). V was shortened by 6 bases and J by 2 bases, with 14 bases between the two germline ends. Germline CDR1 is MNHNY and CDR2 is SVGAGI (reference sequence). The CDR3 spans 14 residues. The CDR3: CASSRTRGAYEQYF. Written as DNA, the CDR3 is TGTGCCAGCAGCCGCACAAGAGGGGCCTACGAGCAGTACTTC.

In its sample, this clone was seen a few times. This rearrangement joins TRBV30 to TRBJ1-3; weak D call: TRBD1 (6 bases). The germline V gene has CDR1 GTSNPN and CDR2 SVGIG (reference sequence). V dropped 0 bases and J dropped 0 bases, with 15 bases sitting between them. The CDR3 contains 17 residues. In nucleotides, the CDR3 is TGTGCCTGGAGTGTACTTTGGGGCAGGGGCTCTGGAAACACCATATATTTT. This gives the protein CAWSVLWGRGSGNTIYF.

The chain carries TRBV6-5 and TRBJ2-5, with D perhaps TRBD2 (6 bases). Trimming took 6 bases from V and 7 from J, leaving 6 bases between them. This CDR3 contains 10 residues. Per germline, CDR1 MNHEY and CDR2 SVGAGI. DNA for the CDR3: TGTGCCAGCAGGGAGGGGACCCAGTACTTC. Translating it yields CASREGTQYF.

The chain recombines TRBV24-1 with TRBJ2-2, with TRBD2 identical over 9 bases. This CDR3 is built from 16 residues. CDR1 is KGHDR and CDR2 is SFDVKD in the germline V gene. Germline trimming cut 3 bases from V and 1 base from J; bases unmatched to any gene: 2. CDR3 region: CATSDGSGGNTGELFF. The CDR3 DNA reads as TGTGCCACCAGTGATGGTAGCGGGGGGAACACCGGGGAGCTGTTTTTT.

The chain joins TRBV5-4 to TRBJ2-1, with TRBD2 matching over 12 bases. Unmatched junction bases numbered 8, after V lost 2 bases and J lost 8 bases. This CDR3 is built from 16 residues. Germline V gene lookup returns CDR1 SGHNT and CDR2 YYREEE (reference sequence). The CDR3 nucleotides read TGTGCCAGCAGCTTTAAACGACTAGCGGGAGTAGATGAGCAGTTCTTC. Amino acid sequence: CASSFKRLAGVDEQFF.

This sequence joins TRBV11-2 and TRBJ2-3, with TRBD1 as a possible D gene (6 bases). The CDR3 runs 14 residues. CDR1 is SGHAT, CDR2 FQNNGV, per germline. V was cut by 0 bases and J by 9 bases, with 13 bases left in between. In DNA form, the CDR3 reads TGTGCCAGCAGCTTAGACAGGGGAAGGGACACGCAGTATTTT. Translating gives CASSLDRGRDTQYF.

The chain combines TRBV24-1 with TRBJ2-1; TRBD2 agrees at 9 bases. CDR1 KGHDR and CDR2 SFDVKD come from the germline V gene. CDR3 size: 13 residues. V was pared by 5 bases and J by 10 bases, with 5 bases of the junction left unmatched. CDR3 loop: CATSGAAGGEQFF. The CDR3 DNA is TGTGCCACCAGTGGGGCCGCGGGAGGGGAGCAGTTCTTC.

This clone has only one observation. This chain connects TRBV6-2 or TRBV6-3 to TRBJ1-5; D gene uncertain. This CDR3 comprises 14 residues. The germline V gene has CDR1 MNHEY and CDR2 SVGEGT. V was shortened by 5 bases and J by 6 bases, with 14 bases between the two germline ends. Here the CDR3 reads CASSALGRTQPQHF. In DNA, the CDR3 is TGTGCCAGCAGTGCCCTGGGGAGGACTCAGCCCCAGCATTTT.

V gene TRBV6-5 combines with J gene TRBJ2-7; D is ambiguous. The germline gives CDR1 MNHEY, CDR2 SVGAGI. The CDR3 loop spans 13 amino acids. The V end lost 0 bases, the J end lost 4 bases, and 7 bases lay between the germline ends. In DNA, the CDR3 is TGTGCCAGCAGTTACTCGGGCGAGTACGAGCAGTACTTC. Its translation is CASSYSGEYEQYF.

A few counts support this clone. This chain joins TRBV7-9 and TRBJ1-3, with no clear D. Trimming left V 1 base short and J 0 bases short, with 10 bases between. Germline V gene data show CDR1 as SEHNR and CDR2 as FQNEAQ (reference sequence). The CDR3 totals 16 residues. CDR3 in DNA: TGTGCCAGCAGCTTAGGTGGCCCGATCTCTGGAAACACCATATATTTT. This gives the protein CASSLGGPISGNTIYF.

The CDR3 reads CSVLKLSGQSYEQYF. CDR3 coding DNA: TGCAGCGTTCTTAAGTTGTCTGGACAAAGCTACGAGCAGTACTTC. V is TRBV29-1 and J is TRBJ2-7, with D possibly being TRBD1 (5 bases). V lost 5 bases and J 3 bases, leaving 20 bases between the germline ends. Looked up from germline, CDR1 is SQVTM and CDR2 is ANQGSEA. This CDR3 spans 15 amino acids.

The chain couples TRBV6-4 to TRBJ2-2; 8 bases are shared with TRBD1. The CDR3 has 18 amino acids. Germline V gene sequence: CDR1 MRHNA, CDR2 SNTAGT. V shed 2 bases and J 0 bases; nucleotides not matched to a gene: 8. CDR3 nucleotides: TGTGCCAGCAGTGACAGACTTCGGACAGGGTCGAACACCGGGGAGCTGTTTTTT. Amino acids: CASSDRLRTGSNTGELFF.